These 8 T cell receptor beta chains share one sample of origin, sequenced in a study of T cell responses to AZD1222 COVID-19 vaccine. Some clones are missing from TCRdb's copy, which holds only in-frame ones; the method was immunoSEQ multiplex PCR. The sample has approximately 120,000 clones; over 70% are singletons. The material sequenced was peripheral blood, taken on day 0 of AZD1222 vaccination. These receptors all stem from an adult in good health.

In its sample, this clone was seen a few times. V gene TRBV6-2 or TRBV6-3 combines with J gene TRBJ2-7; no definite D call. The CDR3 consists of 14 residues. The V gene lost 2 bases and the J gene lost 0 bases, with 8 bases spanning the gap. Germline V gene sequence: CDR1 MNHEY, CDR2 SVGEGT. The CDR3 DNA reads TGTGCCAGCAGTTACAGTCCAAGCTCCTACGAGCAGTACTTC. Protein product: CASSYSPSSYEQYF.

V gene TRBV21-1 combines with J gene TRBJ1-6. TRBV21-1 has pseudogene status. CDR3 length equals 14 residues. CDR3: CASSKGSANSPLHF. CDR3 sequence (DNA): TGTGCCAGCAGCAAAGGGTCAGCTAATTCACCCCTCCACTTT.

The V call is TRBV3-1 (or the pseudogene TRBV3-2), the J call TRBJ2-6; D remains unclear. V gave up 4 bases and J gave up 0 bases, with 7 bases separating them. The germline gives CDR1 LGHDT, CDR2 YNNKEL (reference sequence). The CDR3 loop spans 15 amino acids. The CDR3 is CASSPSGSGANVLTF. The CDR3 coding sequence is TGTGCCAGCAGCCCCAGTGGCTCTGGGGCCAACGTCCTGACTTTC.

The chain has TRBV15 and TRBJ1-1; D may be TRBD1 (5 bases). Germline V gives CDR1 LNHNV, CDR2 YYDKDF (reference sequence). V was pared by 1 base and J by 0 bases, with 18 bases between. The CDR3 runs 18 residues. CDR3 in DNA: TGTGCCACCAGCAGAGGATACGGGGCGGGCAAGTTGAACACTGAAGCTTTCTTT. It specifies CATSRGYGAGKLNTEAFF. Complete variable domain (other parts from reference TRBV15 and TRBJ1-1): DAMVIQNPRYQVTQFGKPVTLSCSQTLNHNVMYWYQQKSSQAPKLLFHYYDKDFNNEADTPDNFQSRRPNTSFCFLDIRSPGLGDTAMYLCATSRGYGAGKLNTEAFFGQGTRLTVV.

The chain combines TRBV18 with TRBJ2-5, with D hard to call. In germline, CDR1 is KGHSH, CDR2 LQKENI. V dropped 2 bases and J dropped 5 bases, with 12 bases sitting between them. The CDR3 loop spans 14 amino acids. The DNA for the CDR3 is TGTGCCAGCTCACCAACAGCCTCGTGGGAGACCCAGTACTTC. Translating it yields CASSPTASWETQYF.

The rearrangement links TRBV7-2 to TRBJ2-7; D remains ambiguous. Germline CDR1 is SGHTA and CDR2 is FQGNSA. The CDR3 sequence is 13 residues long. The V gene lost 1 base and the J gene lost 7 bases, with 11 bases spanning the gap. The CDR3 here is CASSLGVNREQYF. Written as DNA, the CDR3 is TGTGCCAGCAGCTTAGGCGTGAATAGGGAGCAGTACTTC.

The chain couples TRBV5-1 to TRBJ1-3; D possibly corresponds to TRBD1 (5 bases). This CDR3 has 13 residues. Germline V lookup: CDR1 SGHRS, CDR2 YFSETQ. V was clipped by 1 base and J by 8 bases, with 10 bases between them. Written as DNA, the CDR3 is TGCGCCAGCAGCTTGAAGATGGGGGACACCATATATTTT. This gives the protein CASSLKMGDTIYF.

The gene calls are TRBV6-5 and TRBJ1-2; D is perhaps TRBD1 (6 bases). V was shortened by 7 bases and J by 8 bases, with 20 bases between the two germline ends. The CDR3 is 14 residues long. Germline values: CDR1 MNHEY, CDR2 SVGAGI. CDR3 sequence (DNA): TGTGCCAGCACGGACCGGGGGGCGCGTTGGGGCTACACCTTC. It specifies CASTDRGARWGYTF.